This T cell receptor (beta chain) derives from a study of blood T cells in healthy people across ages. A J-beta primer mix and a sample-barcoded 5' primer were used in a second PCR of about 7 to 12 cycles. In TCRdb, the 5' RACE reads were re-called with MiXCR into one record per CDR3 protein. The sample records 660,000 or so distinct CDR3 sequences, about 54% being singletons. The donors, all healthy, were Caucasians living in Russia, aged 6 to 90. PBMCs numbering at least 6.5 million were isolated per sample. Trimming pared 3 bases from V and 4 bases from J, leaving 13 bases between. Germline CDR1 reads SGHRS; CDR2 reads YFSETQ. This CDR3 has 14 residues.

Input material: blood. The sequence was obtained from a man aged 55 to 70 in good health. This sequence joins TRBV5-1 and TRBJ2-5; maybe TRBD1 (6 bases). The CDR3 here is CASSSQGMIETQYF. The CDR3 region has the DNA TGCGCCAGCAGCTCGCAGGGGATGATAGAGACCCAGTACTTC.